The clone carrying this TCR beta chain was counted ten times or more. Antigen: not known. The data belong to a study of HIV-infected patients and healthy controls. Study background: Early therapy brought no consistent CD8 count shift, though the CD4:CD8 ratio rose a little.

Whole blood was used without fractionation, so all unsorted peripheral T cells were included. Exclusions covered tumors, febrile or AIDS-related illness, and hepatitis B or C coinfection. Losses at the gene ends were 0 bases for V and 7 bases for J; bases not matched to a gene: 8. Per the germline V gene, CDR1 is MNHNY and CDR2 is SVGAGI (reference sequence). The CDR3 is 16 amino acids. About 500 ng RNA was reverse transcribed with alpha and beta constant-region primers. Each of the alpha and beta chains got its own library through chain-specific third strand synthesis with indices. One primer pair amplified all rearrangements per chain; each cDNA got molecular barcodes. TCRdb ran MiXCR on the 5' RACE reads and lists one entry per CDR3 protein. The sample records around 7,100 distinct CDR3 sequences, about a tenth being singletons. Study outcomes and limitations: CMV-associated CDR3s mostly grew nonsignificantly during therapy, while HIV-associated CDR3s declined significantly.

The sequence came from an adult with HIV infection. The input for sequencing was blood, taken before antiretroviral therapy. This chain uses TRBV6-6 with TRBJ2-2, with TRBD1 matching over 7 bases. The CDR3 protein is CASSYSKGAYNGELFF. The CDR3 DNA reads as TGTGCCAGCAGTTACTCGAAGGGGGCGTATAACGGGGAGCTGTTTTTT.